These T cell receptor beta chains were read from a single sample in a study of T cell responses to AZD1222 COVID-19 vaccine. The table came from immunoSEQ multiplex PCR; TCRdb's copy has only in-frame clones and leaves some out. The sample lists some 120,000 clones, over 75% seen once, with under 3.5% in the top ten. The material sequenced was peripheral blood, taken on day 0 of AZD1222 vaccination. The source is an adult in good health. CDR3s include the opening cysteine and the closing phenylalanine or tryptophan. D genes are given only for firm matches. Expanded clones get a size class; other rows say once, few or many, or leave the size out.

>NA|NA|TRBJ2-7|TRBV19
CASSPLGQYF
TGTGCCAGTAGCCCCCTAGGGCAGTACTTC
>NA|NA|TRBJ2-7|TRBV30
CAWRDIATPYEQYF
TGTGCCTGGAGGGACATAGCGACCCCTTACGAGCAGTACTTC
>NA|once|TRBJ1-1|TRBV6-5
CASSYGRGITEAFF
TGTGCCAGCAGTTACGGGAGGGGGATCACTGAAGCTTTCTTT
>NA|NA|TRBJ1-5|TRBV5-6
CASSWGVNQPQHF
TGTGCCAGCAGCTGGGGTGTCAATCAGCCCCAGCATTTT
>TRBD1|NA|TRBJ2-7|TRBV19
CASSRVTGGEQYF
TGTGCCAGTAGTAGGGTGACAGGGGGTGAGCAGTACTTC
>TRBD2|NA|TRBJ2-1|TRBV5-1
CASSLLAGEVYNEQFF
TGCGCCAGCAGCTTGCTAGCGGGAGAGGTTTACAATGAGCAGTTCTTC
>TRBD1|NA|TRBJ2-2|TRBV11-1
CASSRDRGYTGELFF
TGTGCCAGCAGCCGTGACAGGGGGTACACCGGGGAGCTGTTTTTT
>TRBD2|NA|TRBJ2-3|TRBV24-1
CATGRTSGRAGVTQYF
TGTGCCACCGGTCGGACTAGCGGGAGGGCCGGAGTTACGCAGTATTTT
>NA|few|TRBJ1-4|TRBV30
CAWSVIGGTDEKLFF
TGTGCCTGGAGTGTTATCGGGGGGACGGATGAAAAACTGTTTTTT
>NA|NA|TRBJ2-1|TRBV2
CASGLSGGATVF
TGTGCCAGCGGCCTTTCAGGGGGGGCAACAGTCTTC
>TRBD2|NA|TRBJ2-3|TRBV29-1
CSVDVLEREGRADTQYF
TGCAGCGTTGACGTCCTGGAACGGGAGGGCCGCGCAGATACGCAGTATTTT
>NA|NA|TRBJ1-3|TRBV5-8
CASSLLVGTPYSGNTIYF
TGTGCCAGCAGCTTGTTAGTTGGGACTCCGTACTCTGGAAACACCATATATTTT
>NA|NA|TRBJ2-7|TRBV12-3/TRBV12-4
CASSQLPSSEQYF
TGTGCCAGCAGCCAACTTCCCTCCAGCGAGCAGTACTTC
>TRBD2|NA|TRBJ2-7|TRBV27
CASSPIAGEQYF
TGTGCCAGCAGTCCTATAGCGGGGGAGCAGTACTTC
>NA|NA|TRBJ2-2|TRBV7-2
CASRGYTGELFF
TGTGCCAGCAGGGGCTACACCGGGGAGCTGTTTTTT
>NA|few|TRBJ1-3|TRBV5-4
CASSLANTIYF
TGTGCCAGCAGCTTGGCCAACACCATATATTTT
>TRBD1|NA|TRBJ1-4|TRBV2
CASGTGILGEKLFF
TGTGCCAGCGGGACAGGGATCCTTGGTGAAAAACTGTTTTTT
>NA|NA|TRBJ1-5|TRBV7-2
CASSLAVHGQPQHF
TGTGCCAGCAGCTTAGCGGTACACGGACAGCCCCAGCATTTT
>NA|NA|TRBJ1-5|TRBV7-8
CASSPSNQPQHF
TGTGCCAGCAGCCCAAGCAATCAGCCCCAGCATTTT
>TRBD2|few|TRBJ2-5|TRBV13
CASSLLSSGTQETQYF
TGTGCCAGCAGCCTCCTCAGTAGCGGGACACAAGAGACCCAGTACTTC
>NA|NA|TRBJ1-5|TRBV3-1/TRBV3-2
CASSQNREVQPQHF
TGTGCCAGCAGCCAGAACAGGGAGGTTCAGCCCCAGCATTTT
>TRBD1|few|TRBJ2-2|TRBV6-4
CATRTGDTGELFF
TGTGCCACCAGGACAGGGGACACCGGGGAGCTGTTTTTT
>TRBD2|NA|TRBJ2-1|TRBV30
CAWSPSFGSGGPYNEQFF
TGTGCCTGGAGCCCAAGTTTCGGGTCGGGAGGGCCCTACAATGAGCAGTTCTTC
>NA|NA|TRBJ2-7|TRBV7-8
CASSPVGGRGEQYF
TGTGCCAGCAGCCCAGTTGGGGGCCGGGGCGAGCAGTACTTC
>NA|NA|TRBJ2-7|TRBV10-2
CASSESPRAQYF
TGCGCCAGCAGTGAGTCTCCGCGAGCACAGTACTTC
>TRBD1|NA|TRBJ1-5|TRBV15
CATSSDRGLGNQPQHF
TGTGCCACCAGCAGTGACAGGGGGCTGGGCAATCAGCCCCAGCATTTT
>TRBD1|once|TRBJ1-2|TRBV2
CASREGQASNYGYTF
TGTGCCAGCAGGGAGGGACAGGCTTCTAACTATGGCTACACCTTC
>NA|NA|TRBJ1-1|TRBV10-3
CAISSGQGMNTEAFF
TGTGCCATCTCCTCGGGGCAGGGTATGAACACTGAAGCTTTCTTT
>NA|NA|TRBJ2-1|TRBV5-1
CASSLIGAGELGSYNEQFF
TGCGCCAGCAGCTTGATTGGTGCGGGTGAGTTGGGCTCCTACAATGAGCAGTTCTTC
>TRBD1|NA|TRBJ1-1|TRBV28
CASRDRGAEAFF
TGTGCCAGCAGGGACAGGGGGGCTGAAGCTTTCTTT
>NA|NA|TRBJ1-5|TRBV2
CASSPGGNQPQHF
TGTGCCAGCAGCCCCGGTGGTAATCAGCCCCAGCATTTT
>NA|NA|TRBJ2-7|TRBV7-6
CASSLGSPSPAYEQYF
TGTGCCAGCAGCTTAGGTAGCCCCTCACCCGCCTACGAGCAGTACTTC
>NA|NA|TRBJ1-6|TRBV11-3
CASSRVRSPLHF
TGTGCCAGCTCTAGGGTACGGTCACCCCTCCACTTT
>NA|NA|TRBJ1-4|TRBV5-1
CASRRDTGPNEKLFF
TGCGCCAGCAGACGAGACACGGGACCTAATGAAAAACTGTTTTTT
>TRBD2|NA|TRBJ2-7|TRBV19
CATGLAGVYEQYF
TGTGCCACCGGACTAGCGGGAGTTTACGAGCAGTACTTC
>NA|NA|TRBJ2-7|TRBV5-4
CASSRDSMRSNYEQYF
TGTGCCAGCTCCCGGGACTCCATGCGTTCTAACTACGAGCAGTACTTC